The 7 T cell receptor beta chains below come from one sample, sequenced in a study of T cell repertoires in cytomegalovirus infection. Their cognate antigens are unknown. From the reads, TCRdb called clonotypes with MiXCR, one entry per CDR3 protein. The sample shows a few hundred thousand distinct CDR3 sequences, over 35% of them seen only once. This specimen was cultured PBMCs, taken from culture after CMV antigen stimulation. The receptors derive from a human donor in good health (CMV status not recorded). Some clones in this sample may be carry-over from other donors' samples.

CDR3 amino acids: CRGSQADSSYNEQFF. The CDR3 DNA reads TGCCGGGGCTCTCAGGCGGATTCCTCCTACAATGAGCAGTTCTTC. The chain employs TRBV20-1 and TRBJ2-1, with D perhaps matching TRBD1 or TRBD2 (5 bases each). From germline, CDR1 is DFQATT and CDR2 SNEGSKA (reference sequence). This CDR3 is built from 15 residues.

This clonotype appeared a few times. The CDR3 region has the DNA TGCGCCAGCAGCCAGGACAGGGGGGGAAACAATCAGCCCCAGCATTTT. Translation: CASSQDRGGNNQPQHF. The chain links TRBV4-1 to TRBJ1-5; 10 nucleotides align to TRBD1. CDR3 length equals 16 residues. The junction had 5 bases not matched to a gene; V was cut back by 3 bases and J by 3 bases. The germline V gene encodes CDR1 MGHRA and CDR2 YSYEKL.

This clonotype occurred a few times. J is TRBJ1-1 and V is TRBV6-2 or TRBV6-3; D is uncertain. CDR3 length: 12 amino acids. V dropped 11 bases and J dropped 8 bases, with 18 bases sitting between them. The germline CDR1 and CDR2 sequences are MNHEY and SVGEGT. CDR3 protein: CAGSTLGGEAFF. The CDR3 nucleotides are TGTGCCGGTAGCACCCTTGGAGGAGAAGCTTTCTTT.

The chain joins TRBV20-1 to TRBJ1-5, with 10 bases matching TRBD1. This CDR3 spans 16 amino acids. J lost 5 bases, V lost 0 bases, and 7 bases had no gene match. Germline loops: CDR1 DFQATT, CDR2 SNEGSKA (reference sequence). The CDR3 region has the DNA TGCAGTGCTAGAGATTTGACGGGACAGGGGTATCAGCCCCAGCATTTT. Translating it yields CSARDLTGQGYQPQHF.

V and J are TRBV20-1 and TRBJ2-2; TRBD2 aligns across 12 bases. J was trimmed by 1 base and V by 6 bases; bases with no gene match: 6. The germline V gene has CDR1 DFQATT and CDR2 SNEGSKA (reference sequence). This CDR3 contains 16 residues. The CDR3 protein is CSAPLAGGRNTGELFF. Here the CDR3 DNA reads TGCAGTGCCCCTCTAGCGGGGGGGAGGAACACCGGGGAGCTGTTTTTT.

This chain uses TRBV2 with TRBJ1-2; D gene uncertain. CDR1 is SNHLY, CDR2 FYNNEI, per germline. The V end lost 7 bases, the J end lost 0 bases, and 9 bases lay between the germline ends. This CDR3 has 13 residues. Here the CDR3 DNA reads TGTGCCAGCATCGGGTTGCCTAACTATGGCTACACCTTC. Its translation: CASIGLPNYGYTF.

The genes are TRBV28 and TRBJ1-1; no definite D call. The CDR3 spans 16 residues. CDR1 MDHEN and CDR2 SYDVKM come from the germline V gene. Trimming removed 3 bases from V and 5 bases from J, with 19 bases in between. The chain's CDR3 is CASSFLTVGVSTEAFF. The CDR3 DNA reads TGTGCCAGCAGTTTTCTCACGGTGGGTGTTTCTACTGAAGCTTTCTTT.